This TCR beta chain derives from a study of cytomegalovirus exposure and HLA in healthy donors. PCR primers comprised 60 Vbeta and 13 Jbeta primers. Profiling relied on immunoSEQ multiplex PCR, and the TCRdb table lists in-frame clones only, not all of them. The data hold more than 150,000 clones, with roughly 82% observed a single time. Sequenced material: PBMCs. This clonotype originated in a man aged 40-49 years in good health and CMV-seronegative.

CDR3 nucleotides: TGTGCCTGGAGTCATCCCTGGGGCTACACAGATACGCAGTATTTT. Translating gives CAWSHPWGYTDTQYF. V usage is TRBV30 and J usage is TRBJ2-3, with a possible D match to TRBD1 (5 bases). The CDR3 runs to 15 residues. V lost 2 bases, J lost 2 bases, and 14 bases lay in between. Per germline, CDR1 GTSNPN and CDR2 SVGIG (reference sequence). The complete variable domain, with remaining parts taken from reference TRBV30 and TRBJ2-3, reads SQTIHQWPATLVQPVGSPLSLECTVEGTSNPNLYWYRQAAGRGLQLLFYSVGIGQISSEVPQNLSASRPQDRQFILSSKKLLLSDSGFYLCAWSHPWGYTDTQYFGPGTRLTVL.